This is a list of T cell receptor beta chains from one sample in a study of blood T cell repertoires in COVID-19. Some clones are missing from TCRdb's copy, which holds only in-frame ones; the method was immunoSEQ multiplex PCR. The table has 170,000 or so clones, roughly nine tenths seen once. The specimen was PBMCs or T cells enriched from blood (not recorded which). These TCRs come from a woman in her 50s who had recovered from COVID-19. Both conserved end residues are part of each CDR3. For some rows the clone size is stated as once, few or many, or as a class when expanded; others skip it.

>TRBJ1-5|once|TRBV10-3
CAISERGINQPQHF
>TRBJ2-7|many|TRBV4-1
CASSQLVSYEQYF
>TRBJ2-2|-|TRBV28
CASSSPGTRGAGELFF
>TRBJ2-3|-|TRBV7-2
CASSFGTVDTQYF
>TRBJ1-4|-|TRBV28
CASSLVGGTGREKLFF
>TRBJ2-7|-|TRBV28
CASSGTSGDNYEQYF
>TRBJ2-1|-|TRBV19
CASRTTGEYNEQFF
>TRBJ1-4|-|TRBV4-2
CASSQETGALPNEKLFF
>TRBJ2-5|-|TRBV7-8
CASSFSGMVETQYF
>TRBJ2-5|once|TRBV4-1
CASSQDLLTSGTQETQYF
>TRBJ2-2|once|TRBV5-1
CASSSGDRRSGELFF
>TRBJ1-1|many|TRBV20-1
CSASNPFSGDTEAFF
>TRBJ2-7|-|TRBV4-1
CASSQRLAGDYEQYF
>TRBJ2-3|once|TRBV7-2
CASSFQGTISTDTQYF
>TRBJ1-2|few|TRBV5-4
CASRLGGQGVANGYTF
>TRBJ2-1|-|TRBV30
CAWSKGGLRLAGGPSSHNEQFF
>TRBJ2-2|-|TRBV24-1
CATSDTWETGELFF